The rows below give T cell receptor beta chains drawn from one sample of a study of T cell changes during pregnancy in multiple sclerosis. The assay was immunoSEQ multiplex PCR, and TCRdb's table has in-frame clones only and misses some. In the table there are approximately 50,000 clones, 91% of which are singletons. This sample comprised CD8+ T cells from peripheral blood mononuclear cells, obtained after pregnancy. The receptors originated from a female donor with multiple sclerosis, enrolled in a pregnancy study. The CDR3 runs from the conserved cysteine through the conserved F or W. A D gene is named only where the DNA matches it firmly. The size field is filled for only some rows; it gives once, few, many or a size class.

v_gene	j_gene	abundance	d_gene	CDR3aa	CDR3nt
TRBV11-2	TRBJ1-2	-	TRBD1	CASSLNPIGTEYGYTF	TGTGCCAGCAGCTTGAACCCAATCGGGACAGAGTATGGCTACACCTTC
TRBV4-2	TRBJ2-1	-	-	CASSQEPGLADNEQFF	TGTGCCAGCAGCCAAGAACCGGGACTTGCTGACAATGAGCAGTTCTTC
TRBV7-9	TRBJ1-2	-	-	CASSPGNRGYGYTF	TGTGCCAGCAGCCCTGGCAATAGGGGCTATGGCTACACCTTC
TRBV13	TRBJ2-7	once	TRBD1	CASSFSGGSYEQYF	TGTGCCAGCAGCTTTTCAGGGGGTTCCTACGAGCAGTACTTC
TRBV9	TRBJ2-5	-	TRBD2	CASSGSGGAFIETQYF	TGTGCCAGCAGCGGTAGCGGGGGGGCTTTTATAGAGACCCAGTACTTC
TRBV6-6	TRBJ1-2	-	TRBD1	CASSYGDSPGYGYTF	TGTGCCAGCAGTTACGGGGACAGTCCGGGCTATGGCTACACCTTC
TRBV2	TRBJ2-7	-	TRBD1	CASRNRTGAQYEQYF	TGTGCCAGCAGAAACCGGACAGGGGCCCAGTACGAGCAGTACTTC
TRBV7-9	TRBJ1-6	-	-	CASSEQQGLGSPLHF	TGTGCCAGCAGCGAGCAACAGGGATTGGGTTCACCCCTCCACTTT
TRBV7-3	TRBJ1-2	-	-	CASSLNPGSNYGYTF	TGTGCCAGCAGCTTAAATCCGGGTTCTAACTATGGCTACACCTTC
TRBV7-3	TRBJ2-1	-	-	CASSLLPSDTYNEQFF	TGTGCCAGCAGCCTCCTGCCTAGCGACACTTACAATGAGCAGTTCTTC
TRBV5-1	TRBJ2-5	-	TRBD1	CASSLETGGSIGTQYF	TGCGCCAGCAGCTTGGAGACAGGGGGCTCTATAGGGACCCAGTACTTC
TRBV9	TRBJ2-3	-	-	CASSALTTAGTDTQYF	TGTGCCAGCAGCGCCCTGACTACGGCCGGCACAGATACGCAGTATTTT
TRBV7-9	TRBJ2-2	-	TRBD2	CASSPASGNTGELFF	TGTGCCAGCAGCCCCGCTAGCGGCAACACCGGGGAGCTGTTTTTT
TRBV2	TRBJ2-3	once	-	CASSETATDTQYF	TGTGCCAGCAGTGAAACAGCAACAGATACGCAGTATTTT
TRBV5-8	TRBJ1-4	-	-	CASSPGQVVEKLFF	TGTGCCAGCAGCCCCGGTCAGGTGGTAGAAAAACTGTTTTTT
TRBV7-9	TRBJ1-2	once	-	CASSSERGYTF	TGTGCCAGCAGCTCCGAACGGGGCTACACCTTC
TRBV6-1	TRBJ2-7	-	TRBD1	CASSVGQSSYEQYF	TGTGCCAGCAGTGTGGGACAGAGCTCCTACGAGCAGTACTTC
TRBV11-2	TRBJ2-7	-	TRBD1	CASSFGTGHYEQYF	TGTGCCAGCAGCTTCGGGACAGGGCACTACGAGCAGTACTTC
TRBV7-3	TRBJ2-3	-	-	CASSLTSGETDTQYF	TGTGCCAGCAGCTTAACTTCAGGGGAAACAGATACGCAGTATTTT
TRBV4-2	TRBJ2-3	-	TRBD2	CASSQSSSGYTDTQYF	TGTGCCAGCAGCCAGAGTTCTAGCGGGTACACAGATACGCAGTATTTT
TRBV6-1	TRBJ2-3	-	-	CASSVSTDGGDTQYF	TGTGCCAGCAGTGTTAGCACAGACGGGGGAGATACGCAGTATTTT
TRBV28	TRBJ1-4	-	-	CASSLGPADTTNEKLFF	TGTGCCAGCAGTCTAGGGCCGGCGGACACAACTAATGAAAAACTGTTTTTT
TRBV15	TRBJ2-6	-	-	CATSSIGANVLTF	TGTGCCACCAGCTCTATTGGGGCCAACGTCCTGACTTTC
TRBV7-8	TRBJ2-7	-	-	CASSLVPEGAGEQYF	TGTGCCAGCAGCTTAGTCCCCGAGGGAGCCGGCGAGCAGTACTTC
TRBV11-2	TRBJ2-1	-	TRBD2	CASSYLRTSGNEQFF	TGTGCCAGCAGCTACCTCCGGACTAGCGGCAATGAGCAGTTCTTC
TRBV5-8	TRBJ2-1	-	-	CASSLGLDSGNNEQFF	TGTGCCAGCAGCTTGGGTCTTGACTCGGGAAACAATGAGCAGTTCTTC
TRBV18	TRBJ1-5	once	-	CASSPGSQPQHF	TGTGCCAGCTCCCCAGGGAGTCAGCCCCAGCATTTT
TRBV11-2	TRBJ2-7	-	-	CASSPVPYEQYF	TGTGCCAGCAGCCCAGTCCCCTACGAGCAGTACTTC
TRBV30	TRBJ2-1	-	-	CAWSVRGSWANEQFF	TGTGCCTGGAGTGTACGGGGGAGTTGGGCCAATGAGCAGTTCTTC
TRBV13	TRBJ1-3	-	-	CASSGRGPGNTIYF	TGTGCCAGCAGCGGCCGAGGGCCCGGAAACACCATATATTTT
TRBV7-9	TRBJ2-7	-	-	CASSLVVGRNEQYF	TGTGCCAGCAGCTTAGTGGTAGGGAGGAACGAGCAGTACTTC
TRBV16	TRBJ2-1	-	TRBD2	CASSQSLTSGGSNEQFF	TGTGCCAGCAGCCAATCATTGACTAGCGGGGGGTCCAATGAGCAGTTCTTC
TRBV30	TRBJ2-7	-	-	CAWSEQAYEQYF	TGTGCCTGGAGTGAACAGGCCTACGAGCAGTACTTC
TRBV9	TRBJ2-5	-	TRBD1	CASSNGQGVQETQYF	TGTGCCAGCAGCAACGGACAGGGGGTTCAAGAGACCCAGTACTTC
TRBV27	TRBJ1-1	-	TRBD1	CASSLRSGGTEAFF	TGTGCCAGCAGTTTACGTTCAGGGGGCACTGAAGCTTTCTTT